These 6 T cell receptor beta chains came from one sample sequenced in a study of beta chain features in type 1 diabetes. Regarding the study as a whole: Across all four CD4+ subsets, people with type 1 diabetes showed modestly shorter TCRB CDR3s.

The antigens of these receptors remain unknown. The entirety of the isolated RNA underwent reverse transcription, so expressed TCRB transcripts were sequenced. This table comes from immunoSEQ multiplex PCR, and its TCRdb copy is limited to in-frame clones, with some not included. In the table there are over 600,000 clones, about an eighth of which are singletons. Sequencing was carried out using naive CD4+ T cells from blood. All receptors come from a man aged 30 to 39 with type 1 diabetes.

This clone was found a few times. CDR3 protein: CASSGQGNYEQYF. CDR3 DNA: TGTGCCAGTAGTGGACAGGGGAACTACGAGCAGTACTTC. The rearrangement uses TRBV19 and TRBJ2-7; 9 bases match TRBD1. Germline trimming cut 5 bases from V and 3 bases from J; bases unmatched to any gene: 2. Germline V gene sequence: CDR1 LNHDA, CDR2 SQIVND (reference sequence). The CDR3 is made up of 13 amino acids.

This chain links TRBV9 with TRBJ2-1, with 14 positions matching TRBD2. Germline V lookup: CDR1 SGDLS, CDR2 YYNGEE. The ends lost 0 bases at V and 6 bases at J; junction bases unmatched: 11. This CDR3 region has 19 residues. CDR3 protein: CASSVASWTSGGKSNEQFF. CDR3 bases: TGTGCCAGCAGCGTAGCTTCGTGGACTAGCGGGGGGAAATCCAATGAGCAGTTCTTC. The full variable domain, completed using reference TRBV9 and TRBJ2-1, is DSGVTQTPKHLITATGQRVTLRCSPRSGDLSVYWYQQSLDQGLQFLIQYYNGEERAKGNILERFSAQQFPDLHSELNLSSLELGDSALYFCASSVASWTSGGKSNEQFFGPGTRLTVL.

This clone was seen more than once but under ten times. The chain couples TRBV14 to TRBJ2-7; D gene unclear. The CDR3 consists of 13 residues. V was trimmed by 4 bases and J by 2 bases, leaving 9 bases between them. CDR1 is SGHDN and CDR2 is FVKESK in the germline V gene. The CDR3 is CASSRNLAYEQYF. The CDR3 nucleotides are TGTGCCAGCAGCCGGAACTTAGCCTACGAGCAGTACTTC.

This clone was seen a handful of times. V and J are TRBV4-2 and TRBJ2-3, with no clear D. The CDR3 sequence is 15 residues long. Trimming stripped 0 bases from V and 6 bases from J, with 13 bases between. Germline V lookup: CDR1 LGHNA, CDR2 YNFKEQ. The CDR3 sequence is CASSQDGWGGDTQYF. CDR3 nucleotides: TGTGCCAGCAGCCAAGACGGATGGGGTGGGGATACGCAGTATTTT.

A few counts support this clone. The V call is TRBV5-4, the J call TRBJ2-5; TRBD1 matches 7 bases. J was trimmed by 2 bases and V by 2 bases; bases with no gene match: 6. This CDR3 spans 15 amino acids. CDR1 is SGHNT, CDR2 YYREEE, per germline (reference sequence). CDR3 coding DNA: TGTGCCAGCAGCTTAACAGGGGACCGTCAAGAGACCCAGTACTTC. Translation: CASSLTGDRQETQYF.

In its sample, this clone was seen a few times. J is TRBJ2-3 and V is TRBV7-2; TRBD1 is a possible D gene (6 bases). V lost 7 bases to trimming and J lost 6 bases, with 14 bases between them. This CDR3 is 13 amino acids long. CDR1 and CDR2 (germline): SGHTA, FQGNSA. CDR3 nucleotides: TGTGCCAGCAAAGTCAGGGGTGAGGATACGCAGTATTTT. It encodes CASKVRGEDTQYF.